The 17 T cell receptor beta chains presented below share a single source sample, sequenced in a study of blood T cell repertoires in COVID-19. Sequencing used immunoSEQ multiplex PCR; TCRdb keeps in-frame clones, though not all of them. The table shows around 300,000 clones, with 90% occurring only once. Sequencing used peripheral blood. All receptors come from a woman aged 40 to 49 with COVID-19, enrolled during active disease.

The V and J genes are TRBV5-6 and TRBJ2-7, with D unclear. CDR3 length: 15 amino acids. Trimming left V 3 bases short and J 0 bases short, with 13 bases between. CDR1 SGHDT and CDR2 YYEEEE come from the germline V gene. The CDR3 bases are TGTGCCAGCAGCTGGCGGAGTGTTCCCTCCTACGAGCAGTACTTC. This gives the protein CASSWRSVPSYEQYF. Drawing the rest from reference TRBV5-6 and TRBJ2-7, the complete variable domain is DAGVTQSPTHLIKTRGQQVTLRCSPKSGHDTVSWYQQALGQGPQFIFQYYEEEERQRGNFPDRFSGHQFPNYSSELNVNALLLGDSALYLCASSWRSVPSYEQYFGPGTRLTVT.

This clone was picked up a small number of times. This chain links TRBV27 with TRBJ1-1; D gene uncertain. The CDR3 is 14 residues long. V was shortened by 3 bases and J by 1 base, with 9 bases between the two germline ends. The germline V gene has CDR1 MNHEY and CDR2 SMNVEV (reference sequence). The CDR3 coding sequence is TGTGCCAGCAGTTTTCGGACTGGGAACACTGAAGCTTTCTTT. This sequence encodes CASSFRTGNTEAFF.

The rearrangement joins TRBV7-2 to TRBJ1-6, with TRBD1 matching 7 bases. Germline CDR1 reads SGHTA; CDR2 reads FQGNSA. The J segment lost 9 bases and the V segment lost 1 base, leaving 3 bases of the junction unmatched. This CDR3 region has 14 residues. The CDR3 DNA reads as TGTGCCAGCAGCTTAGGCCAGGGGGGTTCACCCCTCCACTTT. Translation gives CASSLGQGGSPLHF.

V is TRBV28 and J is TRBJ2-7, with D perhaps matching TRBD1 (6 bases). This CDR3 comprises 14 residues. Germline V gene data show CDR1 as MDHEN and CDR2 as SYDVKM. The ends were cut back, 2 bases at V and 3 bases at J, with 11 bases in the middle. In DNA form, the CDR3 reads TGTGCCAGCAGTTTAAGACAGGAGGTCTACGAGCAGTACTTC. Protein product: CASSLRQEVYEQYF.

A word on this clone: In the same sample, other DNA sequences code for this CDR3. The chain carries TRBV5-1 and TRBJ1-1, with D perhaps matching TRBD1 (6 bases). CDR1 is SGHRS and CDR2 is YFSETQ in the germline V gene. Trimming removed 0 bases at V and 1 base at J, with 7 bases between. The CDR3 has 14 amino acids. The CDR3 protein is CASSLDRANTEAFF. In DNA form, the CDR3 reads TGCGCCAGCAGCTTGGACAGGGCGAACACTGAAGCTTTCTTT. Variable domain in full (rest from reference TRBV5-1 and TRBJ1-1): KAGVTQTPRYLIKTRGQQVTLSCSPISGHRSVSWYQQTPGQGLQFLFEYFSETQRNKGNFPGRFSGRQFSNSRSEMNVSTLELGDSALYLCASSLDRANTEAFFGQGTRLTVV.

V and J are TRBV29-1 and TRBJ2-3, with D possibly being TRBD2 (5 bases). This CDR3 contains 14 residues. The V gene's germline CDR1 is SQVTM and CDR2 ANQGSEA. V was pared by 6 bases and J by 4 bases, with 17 bases between. CDR3 nucleotide sequence: TGCAGCGTCAAAGGCTGGGGAGACGCAGATACGCAGTATTTT. It specifies CSVKGWGDADTQYF.

This clone was seen once. The V call is TRBV12-3 or TRBV12-4, the J call TRBJ2-2; D unclear. V gave up 6 bases and J gave up 5 bases, with 10 bases separating them. The CDR3 has 13 residues. The CDR3 DNA reads TGTGCCAGCAGGGCCAGCAGGACCGGGGAGCTGTTTTTT. Translating gives CASRASRTGELFF.

The chain uses TRBV25-1 and TRBJ2-7; 7 bases align to TRBD1. Germline V gene data show CDR1 as MGHDK and CDR2 as SYGVNS. The CDR3 is 14 amino acids. V gave up 1 base and J gave up 3 bases; unmatched junction bases: 3. The CDR3 here is CASSESGQLYEQYF. CDR3 bases: TGTGCCAGCAGTGAATCGGGACAGCTCTACGAGCAGTACTTC.

The chain links TRBV6-2 or TRBV6-3 to TRBJ2-7; D perhaps matches TRBD1 (5 bases). CDR3 length equals 19 residues. Trimming left V 5 bases short and J 2 bases short, with 28 bases between. From germline, CDR1 is MNHEY and CDR2 SVGEGT. Here the CDR3 reads CASSDYLRTLDILTYEQYF. In nucleotides, the CDR3 is TGTGCCAGCAGTGATTACCTACGGACGTTGGACATACTAACCTACGAGCAGTACTTC.

The chain joins TRBV9 to TRBJ2-1; possible D gene TRBD2, 6 bases. The CDR3 sequence is 15 residues long. From germline, CDR1 is SGDLS and CDR2 YYNGEE. Trimming removed 0 bases at V and 4 bases at J, with 11 bases between. CDR3 loop: CASSVEVADYNEQFF. Here the CDR3 DNA reads TGTGCCAGCAGCGTAGAGGTAGCGGATTACAATGAGCAGTTCTTC.

V gene TRBV27 combines with J gene TRBJ2-1; 8 positions agree with TRBD2. V dropped 6 bases and J dropped 7; count of bases not matched to a gene: 5. CDR3 size: 13 residues. Germline lookup yields CDR1 MNHEY and CDR2 SMNVEV (reference sequence). As DNA, the CDR3 is TGTGCCAGCAGAGCAGCGGGAGCAAATGAGCAGTTCTTC. Its protein product is CASRAAGANEQFF.

The genes are TRBV28 and TRBJ1-2, with TRBD1 matching over 10 bases. Germline V lookup: CDR1 MDHEN, CDR2 SYDVKM. The CDR3 runs 17 residues. J was trimmed by 2 bases and V by 4 bases; bases with no gene match: 10. The CDR3: CASSSDRGQSRNYGYTF. The DNA for the CDR3 is TGTGCCAGCAGTTCTGACAGGGGGCAGAGTAGGAACTATGGCTACACCTTC.

The chain combines TRBV5-1 with TRBJ1-5; a possible D gene is TRBD1 (5 bases). CDR1 is SGHRS and CDR2 is YFSETQ in the germline V gene. The CDR3 is 14 amino acids. V was cut by 4 bases and J by 0 bases, with 8 bases left in between. CDR3 residues: CASSPQGSNQPQHF. DNA for the CDR3: TGCGCCAGCAGCCCGCAGGGTAGCAATCAGCCCCAGCATTTT. Full variable domain (outside the CDR3, taken from reference TRBV5-1 and TRBJ1-5): KAGVTQTPRYLIKTRGQQVTLSCSPISGHRSVSWYQQTPGQGLQFLFEYFSETQRNKGNFPGRFSGRQFSNSRSEMNVSTLELGDSALYLCASSPQGSNQPQHFGDGTRLSIL.

The V and J genes are TRBV25-1 and TRBJ2-3; TRBD2 matches 14 bases. V dropped 8 bases and J dropped 3; count of bases not matched to a gene: 10. Germline CDR1 is MGHDK and CDR2 is SYGVNS. The CDR3 has 17 residues. CDR3 sequence: CASATSGGAISTDTQYF. CDR3 in DNA: TGTGCCAGCGCGACTAGCGGGGGGGCCATCAGTACAGATACGCAGTATTTT.

The genes are TRBV24-1 and TRBJ1-2, with D possibly being TRBD1 (5 bases). The CDR3 is 14 residues long. The germline V and J ends were trimmed by 3 bases and 7 bases, with 14 bases remaining between them. The germline gives CDR1 KGHDR, CDR2 SFDVKD. CDR3 coding DNA: TGTGCCACCAGTGATCGGTCGACAGTAAGTGGCTACACCTTC. This codes for CATSDRSTVSGYTF.

The chain is built from TRBV29-1 and TRBJ1-2; D not certain. The V end lost 4 bases, the J end lost 5 bases, and 17 bases lay between the germline ends. The length of the CDR3 is 14 residues. Germline values: CDR1 SQVTM, CDR2 ANQGSEA. DNA of the CDR3: TGCAGCGTTGCGGCACGATGGGAGGAGTATGGCTACACCTTC. Its protein product is CSVAARWEEYGYTF.

The CDR3 spells CASKRGAGGGQETQYF. CDR3 nucleotide sequence: TGTGCCAGCAAGAGGGGGGCAGGGGGCGGCCAAGAGACCCAGTACTTC. The genes are TRBV2 and TRBJ2-5, with TRBD1 identical over 8 bases. The J segment lost 1 base and the V segment lost 7 bases, leaving 11 bases of the junction unmatched. Germline CDR1 and CDR2: SNHLY and FYNNEI. The CDR3 loop spans 16 amino acids. Full variable domain (missing parts from reference TRBV2 and TRBJ2-5): EPEVTQTPSHQVTQMGQEVILRCVPISNHLYFYWYRQILGQKVEFLVSFYNNEISEKSEIFDDQFSVERPDGSNFTLKIRSTKLEDSAMYFCASKRGAGGGQETQYFGPGTRLLVL.